This T cell receptor beta chain comes out of a study of shared clonotypes between healthy human individuals. The CDR3 covers 14 residues. V gave up 2 bases and J gave up 5 bases; unmatched junction bases: 6. The V gene's germline CDR1 is SGHNT and CDR2 YYREEE (reference sequence). This table comes from immunoSEQ multiplex PCR, and its TCRdb copy is limited to in-frame clones, with some not included. The profile covers some 580,000 clones, with more than 95% appearing a single time and 0.057% taken by the ten largest. Study-wide results and caveats: Incomplete sequencing of sorted subsets was indicated by rarefaction despite large depth. A reduction in generation probabilities was seen for non-shared clonotypes relative to those shared by all four donors. The donor pool, a small one, limited the genetic and exposure-history diversity represented.

This clone was recorded only once. Antigen: not known. V gene TRBV5-4 combines with J gene TRBJ1-1; 7 bases fit TRBD1. Source material: naive CD4+ T cells sorted from blood. This sample's subset: CD45RA+ positively selected. The TCR originated in a woman aged 25 to 39 in good health. Written as DNA, the CDR3 is TGTGCCAGCAGCTTAGACAGGGCAGTAACTGAAGCTTTCTTT. Encoded protein: CASSLDRAVTEAFF.